One sample yielded the 4 T cell receptor beta chains listed below, sequenced in a study of long-term antiretroviral therapy in people with HIV. With survey level as its setting, the immunoSEQ assay was v3.0. TCRdb's table, derived via immunoSEQ multiplex PCR, lists solely in-frame clones and lacks some. The profile shows more than 20,000 clones, more than 70% of them singletons. Sequencing used unsorted PBMCs, obtained less than 2.5 years after starting antiretroviral therapy. The receptors shown here come from a man in his forties with HIV.

The rearrangement uses TRBV7-3 and TRBJ2-3, with TRBD2 identical over 14 bases. The V gene's germline CDR1 is SGHTA and CDR2 FQGTGA. The CDR3 is 18 amino acids. J gave up 5 bases and V 5 bases, and 12 bases lay outside the gene matches. The DNA for the CDR3 is TGTGCCAGCAGCGCTACCGGGACTAGCGGGGGTTCGGGAGATACGCAGTATTTT. Amino acid sequence: CASSATGTSGGSGDTQYF.

This clone was detected once. The gene calls are TRBV19 and TRBJ1-5; a weak D match, TRBD1 (6 bases). V dropped 7 bases and J dropped 4 bases, with 20 bases sitting between them. The CDR3 loop spans 16 amino acids. Germline values: CDR1 LNHDA, CDR2 SQIVND (reference sequence). CDR3 sequence reads: CASMGPGGLRNQPQHF. CDR3 nucleotide sequence: TGTGCCAGTATGGGCCCGGGGGGCCTGAGAAATCAGCCCCAGCATTTT.

The V call is TRBV2, the J call TRBJ2-7; tentatively, D is TRBD1 or TRBD2 (5 bases each). This CDR3 is 12 amino acids long. CDR1 and CDR2 from the germline V gene are SNHLY and FYNNEI. Trimming removed 6 bases at V and 2 bases at J, with 8 bases between. CDR3 in DNA: TGTGCCAGCAGGGGGGACCCCTACGAGCAGTACTTC. It yields the protein CASRGDPYEQYF.

As concerns this clone: The junction departs from germline at one end; a sequencing error may be responsible. The rearrangement links TRBV11-2 to TRBJ2-7; the match to TRBD2 covers 11 bases. Germline V gives CDR1 SGHAT, CDR2 FQNNGV. CDR3 length: 15 residues. The CDR3 DNA reads as TGTGCCAGCAACTTAGCGGGAGGGCCTTCCTACGAGCAGTACTTC. It encodes CASNLAGGPSYEQYF.